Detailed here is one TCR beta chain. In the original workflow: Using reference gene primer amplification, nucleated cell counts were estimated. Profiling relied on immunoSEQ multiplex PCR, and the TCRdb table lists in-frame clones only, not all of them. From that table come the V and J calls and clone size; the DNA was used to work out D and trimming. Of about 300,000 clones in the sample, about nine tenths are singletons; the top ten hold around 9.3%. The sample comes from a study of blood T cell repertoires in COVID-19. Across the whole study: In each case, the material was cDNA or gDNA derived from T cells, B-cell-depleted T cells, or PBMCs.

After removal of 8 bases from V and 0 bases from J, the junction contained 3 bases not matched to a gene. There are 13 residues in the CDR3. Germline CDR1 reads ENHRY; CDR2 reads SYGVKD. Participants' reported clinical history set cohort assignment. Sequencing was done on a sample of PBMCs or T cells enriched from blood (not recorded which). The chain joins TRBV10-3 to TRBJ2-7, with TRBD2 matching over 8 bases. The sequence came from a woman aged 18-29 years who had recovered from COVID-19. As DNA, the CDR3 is TGTGCCATCGGTACTAGCGGCTCCTACGAGCAGTACTTC. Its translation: CAIGTSGSYEQYF.